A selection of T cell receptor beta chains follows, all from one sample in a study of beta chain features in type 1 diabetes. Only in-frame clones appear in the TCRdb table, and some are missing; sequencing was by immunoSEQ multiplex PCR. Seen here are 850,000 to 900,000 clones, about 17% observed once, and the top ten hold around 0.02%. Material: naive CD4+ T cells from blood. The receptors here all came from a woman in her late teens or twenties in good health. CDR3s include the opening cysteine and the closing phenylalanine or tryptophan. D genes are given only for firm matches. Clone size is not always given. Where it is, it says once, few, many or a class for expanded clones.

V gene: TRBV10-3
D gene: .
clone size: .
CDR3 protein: CAISAASYGYTF

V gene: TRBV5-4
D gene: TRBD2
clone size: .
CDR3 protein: CASSLRAGTGYEQFF

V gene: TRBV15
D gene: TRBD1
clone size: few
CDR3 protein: CATSRAGGAETQYF

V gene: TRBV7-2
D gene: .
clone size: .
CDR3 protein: CASSLSGFEYF

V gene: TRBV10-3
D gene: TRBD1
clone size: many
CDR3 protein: CAISGTGGEYGYTF

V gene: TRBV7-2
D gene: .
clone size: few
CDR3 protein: CASSLVSPSRDSNQPQHF

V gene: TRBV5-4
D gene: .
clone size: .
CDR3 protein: CASSLTTDTQYF

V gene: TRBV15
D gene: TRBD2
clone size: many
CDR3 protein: CATSIREGRNIQYF

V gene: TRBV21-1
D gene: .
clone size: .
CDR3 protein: CASSDRDRERDTQYF

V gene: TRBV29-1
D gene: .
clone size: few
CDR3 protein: CSAVGYLNYNEQFF

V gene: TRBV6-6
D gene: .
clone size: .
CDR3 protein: CASSYTPDLDYGYTF

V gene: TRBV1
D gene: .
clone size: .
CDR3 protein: CTSSQERRFF

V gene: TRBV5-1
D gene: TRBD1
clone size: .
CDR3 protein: CASSHRGGSGYTF

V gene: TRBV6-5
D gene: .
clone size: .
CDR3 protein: CASSTLGDNEKLFF

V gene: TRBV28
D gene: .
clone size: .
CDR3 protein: CASSWSEYNEQFF

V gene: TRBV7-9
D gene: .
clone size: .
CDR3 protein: CASSLGDRQTSKDTQYF

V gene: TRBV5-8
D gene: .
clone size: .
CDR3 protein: CASSLARGAVGIPPDTQYF

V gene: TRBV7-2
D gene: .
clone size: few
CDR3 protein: CASSLQSPNTGELFF

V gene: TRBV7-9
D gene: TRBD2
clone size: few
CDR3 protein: CAKAGEGNEQFF

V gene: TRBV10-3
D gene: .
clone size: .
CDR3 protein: CASSYSAGNSNQPQHF

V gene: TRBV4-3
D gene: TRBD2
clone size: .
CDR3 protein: CASSDTGTSGKYEQYF

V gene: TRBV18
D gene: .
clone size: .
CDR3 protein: CASSPEGPGNTIYF

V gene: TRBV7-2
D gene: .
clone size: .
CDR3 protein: CASSTGPSTDTQYF

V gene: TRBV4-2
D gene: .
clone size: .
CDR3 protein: CASSQDYRGRSTGELFF

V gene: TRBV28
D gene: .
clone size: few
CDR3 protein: CASSSPRAGLEKLFF

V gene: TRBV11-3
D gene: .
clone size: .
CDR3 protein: CASSSGRGVDTQYF

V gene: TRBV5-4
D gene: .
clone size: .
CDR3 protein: CASSLDGGTLGYNEQFF

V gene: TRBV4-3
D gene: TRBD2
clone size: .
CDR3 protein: CASSQEGKRGLPPYEQYF

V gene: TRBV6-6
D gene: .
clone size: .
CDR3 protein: CASSYLKGQPDPF

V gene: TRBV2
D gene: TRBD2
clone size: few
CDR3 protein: CASTREGLAGDRQFF

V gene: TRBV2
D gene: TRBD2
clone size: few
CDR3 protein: CASTRTSGRSYEQYF

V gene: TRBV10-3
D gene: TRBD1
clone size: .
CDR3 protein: CAISDLIGTVANEQFF

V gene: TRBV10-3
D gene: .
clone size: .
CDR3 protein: CAIKNGINHQETQYF

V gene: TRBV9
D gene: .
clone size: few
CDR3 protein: CASSVSGKNTGELFF

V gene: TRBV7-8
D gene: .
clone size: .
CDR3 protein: CASSQTGNFYGYTF

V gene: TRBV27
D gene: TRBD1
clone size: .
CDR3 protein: CASSLRTGPTLYGYTF

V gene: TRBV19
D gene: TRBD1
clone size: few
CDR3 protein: CATSTGRSYEQYF

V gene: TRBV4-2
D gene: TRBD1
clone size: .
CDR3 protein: CASSQPDRDTEAFF

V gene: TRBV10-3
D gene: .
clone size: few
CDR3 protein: CAISSREETQYF

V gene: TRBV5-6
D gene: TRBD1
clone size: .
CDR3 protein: CASSPDRGTEAFF

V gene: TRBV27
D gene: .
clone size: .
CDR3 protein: CASSAHRRSNTEAFF

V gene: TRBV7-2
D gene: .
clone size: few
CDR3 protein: CASSLLRSRGEQFF

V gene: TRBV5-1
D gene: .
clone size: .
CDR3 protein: CASSADSTGELFF

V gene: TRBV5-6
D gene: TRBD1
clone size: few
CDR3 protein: CASSLGGTVLYNEQFF

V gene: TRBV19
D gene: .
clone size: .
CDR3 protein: CASSMRTNEKLFF

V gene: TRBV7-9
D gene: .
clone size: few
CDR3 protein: CASSLVNTNTGELFF

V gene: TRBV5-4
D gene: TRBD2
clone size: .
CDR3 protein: CASRLAGGLETQYF

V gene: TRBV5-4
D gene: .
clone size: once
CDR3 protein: CASSLGQGGRQTQYF

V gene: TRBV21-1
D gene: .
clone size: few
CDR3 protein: CASSKGLSDTQYF

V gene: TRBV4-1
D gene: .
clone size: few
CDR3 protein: CASKTTNTDTQYF

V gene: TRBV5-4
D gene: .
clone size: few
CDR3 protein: CASSLLHNEQFF

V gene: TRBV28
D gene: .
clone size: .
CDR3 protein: CASSSSGTVYEQFF

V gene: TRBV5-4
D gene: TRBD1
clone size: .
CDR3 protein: CASSYPGQGIYEQYF

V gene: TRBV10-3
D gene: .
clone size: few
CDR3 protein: CAIEEGGTDTQYF